The next 18 T cell receptor beta chains were all read from a single sample in a study of cytotoxic CD8 clonotypes in ibrutinib-treated CLL. Here immunoSEQ multiplex PCR was the method, and the copy in TCRdb shows in-frame clones only, minus some. The data contain 150,000 or so clones, more than 75% of them seen just once; the ten biggest clones take up approximately 2%. The sequencing used PBMCs, collected after 12 months of ibrutinib treatment. Receptor source: a human donor with chronic lymphocytic leukemia.

The gene calls are TRBV10-3 and TRBJ1-2; perhaps TRBD1 as D (5 bases). V was shortened by 0 bases and J by 2 bases, with 10 bases between the two germline ends. This CDR3 is built from 15 residues. Germline values: CDR1 ENHRY, CDR2 SYGVKD. This CDR3 is CAISESAGYNYGYTF. CDR3 nucleotides: TGTGCCATCAGTGAGTCGGCAGGGTACAACTATGGCTACACCTTC.

This clone was observed once. This sequence joins TRBV6-1 and TRBJ2-7, with D possibly matching TRBD2 (5 bases). There are 11 residues in the CDR3. Germline CDR1 reads MNHNS; CDR2 reads SASEGT. The V end was cut by 8 bases, the J end by 6 bases, with 11 bases between. CDR3 bases: TGTGCCAGCGGGAGACGGCTCGAGCAGTACTTC. It codes for CASGRRLEQYF.

The chain recombines TRBV6-1 with TRBJ2-7; tentatively, D is TRBD1 (5 bases). The length of the CDR3 is 13 residues. V lost 5 bases and J 1 base, leaving 9 bases between the germline ends. Germline assignment: CDR1 MNHNS and CDR2 SASEGT. The CDR3 DNA follows: TGTGCCAGCAGTAGACAGTTATCCTACGAGCAGTACTTC. Translation gives CASSRQLSYEQYF.

This chain connects TRBV6-5 to TRBJ1-2; D gene uncertain. The V and J ends lost 8 bases and 8 bases respectively, with 18 bases between them. Germline CDR1 reads MNHEY; CDR2 reads SVGAGI. This CDR3 region has 13 residues. The CDR3 protein is CASWHEGAQGYTF. As DNA, the CDR3 is TGTGCCAGCTGGCACGAAGGTGCGCAGGGCTACACCTTC.

The rearrangement uses TRBV10-3 and TRBJ1-2; 8 nucleotides align to TRBD1. Germline trimming cut 6 bases from V and 6 bases from J; bases unmatched to any gene: 6. Per the germline V gene, CDR1 is ENHRY and CDR2 is SYGVKD. This CDR3 is built from 13 residues. The CDR3 is CAISLGQGNGYTF. The CDR3 DNA reads TGTGCCATCAGCCTCGGACAGGGTAATGGCTACACCTTC.

This clone was detected only a few times. The chain carries TRBV10-3 and TRBJ2-7; the match to TRBD2 covers 10 bases. Losses at the gene ends were 0 bases for V and 7 bases for J; bases not matched to a gene: 6. From germline, CDR1 is ENHRY and CDR2 SYGVKD. CDR3 size: 15 residues. As DNA, the CDR3 is TGTGCCATCAGTGAGTCGAGCGGGAGGGCCCGTGAGCAGTACTTC. It translates to CAISESSGRAREQYF.

The V gene is TRBV5-1, the J gene TRBJ2-7, with 11 bases matching TRBD2. Germline loops: CDR1 SGHRS, CDR2 YFSETQ. The CDR3 contains 16 residues. V lost 2 bases, J lost 5 bases, and 9 bases stayed unmatched. CDR3 coding DNA: TGCGCCAGCAGCTTTTATAGCGGGGGGGCCAAGGACGAGCAGTACTTC. Protein sequence: CASSFYSGGAKDEQYF.

This clone has a handful of counts. The chain joins TRBV15 to TRBJ1-6; TRBD1 matches 7 bases. The V gene's germline CDR1 is LNHNV and CDR2 YYDKDF (reference sequence). V lost 5 bases, J lost 9 bases, and 4 bases stayed unmatched. The CDR3 covers 13 residues. Here the CDR3 DNA reads TGTGCCACCAGCCGACAGGGTACTTCACCCCTCCACTTT. Protein sequence: CATSRQGTSPLHF.

CDR3 protein: CASSEPPRGNSTYEQYF. The CDR3 DNA is TGTGCCAGCAGCGAACCCCCGCGGGGGAACTCTACCTACGAGCAGTACTTC. The chain has TRBV11-1 and TRBJ2-7; 7 nucleotides match TRBD2. This CDR3 comprises 17 residues. Germline assignment: CDR1 SGHAT and CDR2 FQDESV (reference sequence). V shed 5 bases and J 2 bases; nucleotides not matched to a gene: 15. The whole variable domain, filled in from reference TRBV11-1 and TRBJ2-7, reads EAEVAQSPRYKITEKSQAVAFWCDPISGHATLYWYRQILGQGPELLVQFQDESVVDDSQLPKDRFSAERLKGVDSTLKIQPAELGDSAMYLCASSEPPRGNSTYEQYFGPGTRLTVT.

CDR3 sequence (DNA): TGTGCCAGCTCACCATCGGACAGGGGAAGTGAAGACTACACCTTC. This gives the protein CASSPSDRGSEDYTF. The chain couples TRBV18 to TRBJ1-2; 9 nucleotides match TRBD1. CDR3 length: 15 amino acids. V was pared by 2 bases and J by 10 bases, with 11 bases of the junction left unmatched. Per the germline V gene, CDR1 is KGHSH and CDR2 is LQKENI.

To note about this clone: The sample contains more than one DNA sequence encoding this CDR3. The chain employs TRBV7-2 and TRBJ1-1; D remains ambiguous. CDR1 is SGHTA, CDR2 FQGNSA, per germline. The CDR3 has 14 amino acids. V lost 3 bases and J lost 1, with 9 bases in between. CDR3 in amino acids: CASSFLDRNTEAFF. CDR3 in DNA: TGTGCCAGCAGCTTTTTGGACCGGAACACTGAAGCTTTCTTT.

The rearrangement joins TRBV5-1 to TRBJ1-1; 7 bases are shared with TRBD1. CDR1 and CDR2 (germline): SGHRS, YFSETQ. The CDR3 loop spans 14 amino acids. The junction had 2 bases not matched to a gene; V was cut back by 3 bases and J by 0 bases. Here the CDR3 reads CASSWTGLNTEAFF. Here the CDR3 DNA reads TGCGCCAGCAGCTGGACAGGCCTGAACACTGAAGCTTTCTTT.

The chain employs TRBV14 and TRBJ1-2; D gene ambiguous. Germline assignment: CDR1 SGHDN and CDR2 FVKESK. The germline V and J ends were trimmed by 2 bases and 11 bases, with 24 bases remaining between them. The length of the CDR3 is 16 residues. The CDR3 DNA sequence: TGTGCCAGCAGCCAATACCTAATTCTGGGAGATGAGTGGTACACCTTC. Amino acid sequence: CASSQYLILGDEWYTF. Combining the CDR3 with reference TRBV14 and TRBJ1-2 gives the whole variable domain EAGVTQFPSHSVIEKGQTVTLRCDPISGHDNLYWYRRVMGKEIKFLLHFVKESKQDESGMPNNRFLAERTGGTYSTLKVQPAELEDSGVYFCASSQYLILGDEWYTFGSGTRLTVV.

V gene TRBV19 combines with J gene TRBJ1-1; D is unresolved. The CDR3 is 15 residues long. Trimming stripped 5 bases from V and 3 bases from J, with 16 bases between. Germline V lookup: CDR1 LNHDA, CDR2 SQIVND (reference sequence). CDR3 loop: CASSPRGQVYTEAFF. CDR3 coding DNA: TGTGCCAGTAGTCCTCGAGGCCAGGTGTACACTGAAGCTTTCTTT.

Comments on this clone: The sample holds other DNA sequences that translate to the same CDR3. V is TRBV6-6 and J is TRBJ2-1; D not resolved. The CDR3 covers 12 residues. Trimming shortened V by 5 bases and J by 4 bases, and 6 bases separated the two germline ends. CDR1 and CDR2 from the germline V gene are MNHNY and SVGAGI (reference sequence). CDR3 nucleotide sequence: TGTGCCAGCAGTCCAAGTTACAATGAGCAGTTCTTC. Its translation: CASSPSYNEQFF.

This clone was counted at least ten times. The genes are TRBV5-1 and TRBJ1-1; 8 bases match TRBD1. The CDR3 has 13 amino acids. CDR1 is SGHRS and CDR2 is YFSETQ in the germline V gene. The V gene end was trimmed by 4 bases and the J gene end by 2 bases; junction bases not matched to a gene: 1. CDR3 DNA: TGCGCCAGCAGCCCAGGGGGCAACACTGAAGCTTTCTTT. Protein: CASSPGGNTEAFF.

Only a few counts were recorded for this clone. The gene calls are TRBV2 and TRBJ1-5; tentatively, D is TRBD1 (6 bases). The CDR3 runs 14 residues. Looked up from germline, CDR1 is SNHLY and CDR2 is FYNNEI. The CDR3 nucleotides read TGTGCGACAGGACTGGGATATAGCAATCAGCCCCAGCATTTT. It translates to CATGLGYSNQPQHF.

The gene calls are TRBV5-1 and TRBJ1-3, with D hard to call. From germline, CDR1 is SGHRS and CDR2 YFSETQ. Trimming shortened V by 0 bases and J by 0 bases, and 7 bases separated the two germline ends. The CDR3 has 15 amino acids. The CDR3 sequence is CASSLEGISGNTIYF. CDR3 coding DNA: TGCGCCAGCAGCTTGGAGGGAATCTCTGGAAACACCATATATTTT.